A selection of T cell receptor beta chains follows, all from one sample in a study of cytomegalovirus exposure and HLA in healthy donors. Using immunoSEQ multiplex PCR, the repertoire was profiled, and TCRdb retains in-frame clones only, with some absent. Of some 120,000 clones in the sample, 85% to 90% were seen once. Source material: PBMCs. These receptor sequences come from a woman aged 18-29 years in good health and CMV-seronegative. The CDR3 runs from the conserved cysteine through the conserved F or W. Fields, in order: J gene, D gene, clone size, V gene, CDR3 protein, CDR3 DNA. D genes are given only for firm matches. The size field is filled for only some rows; it gives once, few, many or a size class.

j_gene: TRBJ2-1; d_gene: -; abundance: -; v_gene: TRBV7-6; CDR3aa: CASSPPVGAEDYNEQFF; CDR3nt: TGTGCCAGCAGCCCGCCCGTCGGCGCGGAGGATTACAATGAGCAGTTCTTC
j_gene: TRBJ2-1; d_gene: -; abundance: -; v_gene: TRBV10-1; CDR3aa: CASSEQGRNEQFF; CDR3nt: TGCGCCAGCAGTGAACAGGGTAGGAATGAGCAGTTCTTC
j_gene: TRBJ2-5; d_gene: -; abundance: -; v_gene: TRBV30; CDR3aa: CAWSGQASQETQYF; CDR3nt: TGTGCCTGGAGTGGACAGGCCAGCCAAGAGACCCAGTACTTC
j_gene: TRBJ1-6; d_gene: -; abundance: -; v_gene: TRBV5-6; CDR3aa: CASSSGGLSYNSPLHF; CDR3nt: TGTGCCAGCAGCTCCGGAGGTCTCTCCTATAATTCACCCCTCCACTTT
j_gene: TRBJ2-7; d_gene: -; abundance: -; v_gene: TRBV10-3; CDR3aa: CAISARRGNDEQYF; CDR3nt: TGTGCCATCAGTGCCCGGCGAGGGAACGACGAGCAGTACTTC
j_gene: TRBJ2-5; d_gene: TRBD1; abundance: -; v_gene: TRBV7-9; CDR3aa: CASSQTGGLVQETQYF; CDR3nt: TGTGCCAGCAGCCAGACAGGGGGCTTGGTCCAAGAGACCCAGTACTTC
j_gene: TRBJ2-5; d_gene: TRBD1; abundance: once; v_gene: TRBV28; CDR3aa: CASSFYPLDREETQYF; CDR3nt: TGTGCCAGCAGTTTCTATCCCTTGGACAGGGAAGAGACCCAGTACTTC
j_gene: TRBJ2-5; d_gene: TRBD1; abundance: -; v_gene: TRBV15; CDR3aa: CATSRGTGGRETQYF; CDR3nt: TGTGCCACCAGCAGGGGGACAGGGGGCAGGGAGACCCAGTACTTC
j_gene: TRBJ2-1; d_gene: TRBD2; abundance: -; v_gene: TRBV9; CDR3aa: CASSARGGLYNEQFF; CDR3nt: TGTGCCAGCAGCGCGCGGGGGGGACTCTACAATGAGCAGTTCTTC
j_gene: TRBJ2-7; d_gene: TRBD1; abundance: -; v_gene: TRBV6-1; CDR3aa: CASTGTGGLYEQYF; CDR3nt: TGTGCCAGCACGGGGACAGGGGGCCTCTACGAGCAGTACTTC
j_gene: TRBJ1-4; d_gene: TRBD1; abundance: -; v_gene: TRBV7-9; CDR3aa: CASSLFGTGNEKLFF; CDR3nt: TGTGCCAGCAGCTTATTTGGGACAGGGAATGAAAAACTGTTTTTT
j_gene: TRBJ2-3; d_gene: -; abundance: once; v_gene: TRBV27; CDR3aa: CASSLPYTDTQYF; CDR3nt: TGTGCCAGCAGTTTACCCTACACAGATACGCAGTATTTT
j_gene: TRBJ2-1; d_gene: TRBD2; abundance: -; v_gene: TRBV7-9; CDR3aa: CASSPRGKREALVQFF; CDR3nt: TGTGCCAGCAGCCCCCGAGGTAAGCGGGAGGCCCTAGTGCAGTTCTTC
j_gene: TRBJ2-3; d_gene: TRBD2; abundance: -; v_gene: TRBV7-9; CDR3aa: CASSSAGADTQYF; CDR3nt: TGTGCCAGCAGCTCCGCGGGGGCAGATACGCAGTATTTT
j_gene: TRBJ2-1; d_gene: TRBD2; abundance: -; v_gene: TRBV27; CDR3aa: CASSLSTSGRNEQFF; CDR3nt: TGTGCCAGCAGTTTATCGACTAGCGGGAGGAATGAGCAGTTCTTC
j_gene: TRBJ2-3; d_gene: TRBD1; abundance: -; v_gene: TRBV27; CDR3aa: CASSRTGPRDTQYF; CDR3nt: TGTGCCAGCAGCAGGACAGGCCCCCGGGATACGCAGTATTTT
j_gene: TRBJ1-4; d_gene: -; abundance: -; v_gene: TRBV25-1; CDR3aa: CASSEATGTRGEKLFF; CDR3nt: TGTGCCAGCAGTGAAGCCACAGGGACTAGGGGTGAAAAACTGTTTTTT
j_gene: TRBJ2-7; d_gene: TRBD1; abundance: -; v_gene: TRBV9; CDR3aa: CASSVLPGQGLMNEQYF; CDR3nt: TGTGCCAGCAGCGTCTTACCGGGACAGGGCCTAATGAACGAGCAGTACTTC
j_gene: TRBJ2-7; d_gene: TRBD2; abundance: -; v_gene: TRBV5-1; CDR3aa: CASSLGGTSGGYEQYF; CDR3nt: TGCGCCAGCAGCTTGGGGGGGACTAGCGGTGGATACGAGCAGTACTTC